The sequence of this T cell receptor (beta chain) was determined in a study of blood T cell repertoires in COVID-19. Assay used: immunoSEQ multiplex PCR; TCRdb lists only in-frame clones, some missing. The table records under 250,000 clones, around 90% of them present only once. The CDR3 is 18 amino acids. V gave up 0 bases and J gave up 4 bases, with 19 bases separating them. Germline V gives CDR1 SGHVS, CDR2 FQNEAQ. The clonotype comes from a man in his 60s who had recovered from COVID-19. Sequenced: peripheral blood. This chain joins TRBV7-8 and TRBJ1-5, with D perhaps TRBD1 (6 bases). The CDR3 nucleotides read TGTGCCAGCAGCTTAGCGGGGGCCCAAGGCCGCCGGAATCAGCCCCAGCATTTT. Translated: CASSLAGAQGRRNQPQHF.